Listed below are T cell receptor beta chains from one sample, sequenced in a study of post-analysis software for immune sequencing data. TCRdb itself ran the PCR reads through MiXCR, one entry per CDR3 protein. The table has hundreds of thousands of distinct CDR3 sequences, approximately 57% seen once. The sample comprised blood. The receptors were sampled from a girl aged 10 to 17 with multiple sclerosis. The CDR3 runs from the conserved cysteine through the conserved F or W. Part of the rows lack a size; the others show once, few, many or a class for expanded clones.

clone_size: .; v_call: TRBV20-1; cdr3_aa: CSTYLLDRGHLYSNQPQHF
clone_size: few; v_call: TRBV6-6; cdr3_aa: CASSQITGEQYF
clone_size: .; v_call: TRBV6-2/TRBV6-3; cdr3_aa: CASSSVSQREGLEQFF
clone_size: few; v_call: TRBV20-1; cdr3_aa: CSAEPQGPYNSPLHF
clone_size: .; v_call: TRBV6-6; cdr3_aa: CASSLTDLAKNIQYF
clone_size: .; v_call: TRBV3-1; cdr3_aa: CASSQVLGQPQHF
clone_size: .; v_call: TRBV29-1; cdr3_aa: CSVISVSTDTQYF
clone_size: .; v_call: TRBV29-1; cdr3_aa: CSVERDRAETQYF
clone_size: few; v_call: TRBV20-1; cdr3_aa: CSARGLLADTQYF
clone_size: once; v_call: TRBV25-1; cdr3_aa: CASSESGDGLYGANGYTF